This TCR beta chain was identified during a study of PD-1 blockade in classical Hodgkin lymphoma. Background on the study: Patients were administered nivolumab (3 mg/kg intravenously) every 2 weeks.

Time point specified: cycle 4 day 1 (C4D1), after 6 weeks of nivolumab. Relapse was seen in all patients after autologous stem cell transplantation, and brentuximab vedotin exposure was variable. Repertoires were generated with immunoSEQ multiplex PCR, while TCRdb's copy carries only in-frame clones and drops some. The sample includes 20,000 to 25,000 clones, roughly 71% of them seen just once. This clone is medium-sized by share. The sequencing used peripheral blood mononuclear cells (PBMCs), collected before the fourth cycle of nivolumab. The sequence was collected from a human donor with classical Hodgkin lymphoma.

The CDR3 nucleotides read TGTGCCAGCAGCACCTTGGGGTCTAATGGCTACACCTTC. It encodes CASSTLGSNGYTF. This chain uses TRBV2 with TRBJ1-2; D gene unclear. CDR3 length: 13 amino acids. Germline V gene lookup returns CDR1 SNHLY and CDR2 FYNNEI. Trimming stripped 6 bases from V and 6 bases from J, with 14 bases between.